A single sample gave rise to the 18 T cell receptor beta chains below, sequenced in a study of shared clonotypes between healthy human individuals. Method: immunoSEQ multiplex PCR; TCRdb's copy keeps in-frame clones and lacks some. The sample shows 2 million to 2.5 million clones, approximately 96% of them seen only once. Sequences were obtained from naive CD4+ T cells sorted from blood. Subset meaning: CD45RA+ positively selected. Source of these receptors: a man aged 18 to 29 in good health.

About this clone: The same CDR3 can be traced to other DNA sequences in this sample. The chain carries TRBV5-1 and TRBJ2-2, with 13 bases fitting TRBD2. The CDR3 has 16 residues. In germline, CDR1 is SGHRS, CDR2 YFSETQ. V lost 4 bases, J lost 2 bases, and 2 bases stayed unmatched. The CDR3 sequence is CASSKGLAGNTGELFF. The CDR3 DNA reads TGCGCCAGCAGCAAGGGACTAGCGGGAAACACCGGGGAGCTGTTTTTT.

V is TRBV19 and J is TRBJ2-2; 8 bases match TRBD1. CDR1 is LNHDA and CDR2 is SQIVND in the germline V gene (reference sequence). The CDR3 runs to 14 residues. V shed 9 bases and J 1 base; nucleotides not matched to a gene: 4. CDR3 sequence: CASRGQENTGELFF. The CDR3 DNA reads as TGTGCCAGCAGGGGACAGGAGAACACCGGGGAGCTGTTTTTT.

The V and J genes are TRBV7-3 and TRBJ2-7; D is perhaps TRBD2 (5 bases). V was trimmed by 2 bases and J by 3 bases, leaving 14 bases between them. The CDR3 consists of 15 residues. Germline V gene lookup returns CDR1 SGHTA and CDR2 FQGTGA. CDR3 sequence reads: CASSLYPGNSYEQYF. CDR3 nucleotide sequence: TGTGCCAGCAGCTTATATCCGGGGAATAGCTACGAGCAGTACTTC.

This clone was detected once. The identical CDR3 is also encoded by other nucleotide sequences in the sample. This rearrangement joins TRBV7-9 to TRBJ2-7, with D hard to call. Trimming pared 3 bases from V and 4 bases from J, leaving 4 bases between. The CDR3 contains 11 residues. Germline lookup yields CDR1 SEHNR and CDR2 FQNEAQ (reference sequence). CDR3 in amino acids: CASSFLYEQYF. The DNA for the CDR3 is TGTGCCAGCAGCTTTCTGTACGAGCAGTACTTC.

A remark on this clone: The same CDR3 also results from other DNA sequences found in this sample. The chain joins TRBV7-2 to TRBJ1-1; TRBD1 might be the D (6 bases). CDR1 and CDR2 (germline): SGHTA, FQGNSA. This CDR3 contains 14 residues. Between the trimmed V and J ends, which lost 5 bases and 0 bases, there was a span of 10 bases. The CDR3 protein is CASSPTGMNTEAFF. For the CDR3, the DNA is TGTGCCAGCAGCCCCACAGGGATGAACACTGAAGCTTTCTTT.

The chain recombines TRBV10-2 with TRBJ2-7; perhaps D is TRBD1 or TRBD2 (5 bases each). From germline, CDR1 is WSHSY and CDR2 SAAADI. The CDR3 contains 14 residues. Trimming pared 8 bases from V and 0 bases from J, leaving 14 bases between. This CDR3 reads CASQSLGDSYEQYF. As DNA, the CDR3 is TGCGCCAGCCAAAGCCTGGGGGACTCCTACGAGCAGTACTTC.

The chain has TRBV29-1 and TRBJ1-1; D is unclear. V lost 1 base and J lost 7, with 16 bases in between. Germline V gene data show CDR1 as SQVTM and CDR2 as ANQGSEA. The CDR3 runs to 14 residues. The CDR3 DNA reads TGCAGCGTTGAAGTAAATTCCGGAACCATTGAAGCTTTCTTT. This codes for CSVEVNSGTIEAFF.

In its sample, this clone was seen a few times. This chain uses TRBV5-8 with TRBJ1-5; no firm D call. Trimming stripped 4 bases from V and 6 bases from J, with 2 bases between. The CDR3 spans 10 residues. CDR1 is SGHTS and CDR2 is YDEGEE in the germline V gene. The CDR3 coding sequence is TGTGCCAGCAGCCGTCAGCCCCAGCATTTT. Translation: CASSRQPQHF.

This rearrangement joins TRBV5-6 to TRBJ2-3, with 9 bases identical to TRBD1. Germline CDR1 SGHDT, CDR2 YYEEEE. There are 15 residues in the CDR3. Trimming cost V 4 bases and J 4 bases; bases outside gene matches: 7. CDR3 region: CASSAGTGRSDTQYF. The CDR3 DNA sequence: TGTGCCAGCAGCGCCGGGACAGGGAGGTCAGATACGCAGTATTTT.

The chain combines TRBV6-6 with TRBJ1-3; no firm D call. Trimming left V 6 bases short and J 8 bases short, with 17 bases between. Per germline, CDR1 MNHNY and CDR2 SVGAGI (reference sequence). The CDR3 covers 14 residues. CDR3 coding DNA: TGTGCCAGCAGCTCCCCCGCAGACGCCCACACCATATATTTT. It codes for CASSSPADAHTIYF.

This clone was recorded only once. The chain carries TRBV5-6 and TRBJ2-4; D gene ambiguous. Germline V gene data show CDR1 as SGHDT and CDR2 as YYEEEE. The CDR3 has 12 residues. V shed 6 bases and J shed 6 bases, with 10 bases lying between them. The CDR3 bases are TGTGCCAGCACCCTGGAAGGAAACATTCAGTACTTC. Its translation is CASTLEGNIQYF.

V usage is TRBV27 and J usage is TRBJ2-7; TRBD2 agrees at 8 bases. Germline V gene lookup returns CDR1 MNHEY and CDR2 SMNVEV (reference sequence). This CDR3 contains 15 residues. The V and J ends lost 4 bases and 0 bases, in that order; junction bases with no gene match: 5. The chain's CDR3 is CASSYGRVSSYEQYF. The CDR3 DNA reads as TGTGCCAGCAGTTACGGGAGGGTCAGCTCCTACGAGCAGTACTTC.

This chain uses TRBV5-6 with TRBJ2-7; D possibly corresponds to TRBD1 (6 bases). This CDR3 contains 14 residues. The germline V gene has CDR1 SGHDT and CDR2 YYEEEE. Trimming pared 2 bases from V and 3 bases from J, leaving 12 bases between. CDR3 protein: CASSFRDKHYEQYF. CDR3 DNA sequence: TGTGCCAGCAGCTTCCGGGACAAACACTACGAGCAGTACTTC. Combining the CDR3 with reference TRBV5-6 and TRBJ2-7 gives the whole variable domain DAGVTQSPTHLIKTRGQQVTLRCSPKSGHDTVSWYQQALGQGPQFIFQYYEEEERQRGNFPDRFSGHQFPNYSSELNVNALLLGDSALYLCASSFRDKHYEQYFGPGTRLTVT.

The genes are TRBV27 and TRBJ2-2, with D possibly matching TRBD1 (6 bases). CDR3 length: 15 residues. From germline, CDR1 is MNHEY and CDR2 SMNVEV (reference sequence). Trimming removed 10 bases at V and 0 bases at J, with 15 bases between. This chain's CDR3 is CATKQQGANTGELFF. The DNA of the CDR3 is TGTGCCACGAAACAACAGGGCGCGAACACCGGGGAGCTGTTTTTT.

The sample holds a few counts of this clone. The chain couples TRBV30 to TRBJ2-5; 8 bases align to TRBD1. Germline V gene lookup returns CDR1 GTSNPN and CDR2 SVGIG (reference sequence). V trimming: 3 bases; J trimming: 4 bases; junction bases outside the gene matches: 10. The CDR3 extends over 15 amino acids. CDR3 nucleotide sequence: TGTGCCTGGAGCCAGGGCGGCAGGGGGCCAGAGACCCAGTACTTC. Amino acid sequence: CAWSQGGRGPETQYF.

The DNA of the CDR3 is TGTGCCTGGAGTGGGGATTCGACCACAGATACGCAGTATTTT. This translates into CAWSGDSTTDTQYF. The chain recombines TRBV30 with TRBJ2-3; D not certain. Trimming stripped 1 base from V and 2 bases from J, with 10 bases between. The CDR3 length is 14 residues. Germline V lookup: CDR1 GTSNPN, CDR2 SVGIG (reference sequence).

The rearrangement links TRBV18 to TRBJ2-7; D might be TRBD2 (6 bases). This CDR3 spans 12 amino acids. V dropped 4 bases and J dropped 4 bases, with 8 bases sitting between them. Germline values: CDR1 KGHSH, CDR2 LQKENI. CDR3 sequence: CASSRGDYEQYF. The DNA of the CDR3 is TGTGCCAGCTCACGCGGGGATTACGAGCAGTACTTC.

The CDR3 reads CASSPERGYGYTF. The CDR3 DNA is TGTGCCAGCTCACCGGAAAGGGGCTATGGCTACACCTTC. The chain recombines TRBV18 with TRBJ1-2; D perhaps matches TRBD1 (5 bases). With 3 bases removed from V and 4 bases from J, the gap between germline ends came to 9 bases. The CDR3 has 13 amino acids. Germline V gene sequence: CDR1 KGHSH, CDR2 LQKENI.